This TCR beta chain emerged from a study of blood T cell repertoires in COVID-19. Turning to the study itself: Researchers got acute and convalescent COVID-19 samples from the United States, Italy and Spain. Nucleic acid was either cDNA or gDNA, and it came from T cells, B-cell-depleted T cells, or PBMCs.

This clone appeared a single time. The CDR3 totals 13 residues. The V and J ends lost 0 bases and 6 bases, in that order; junction bases with no gene match: 1. Looked up from germline, CDR1 is SGHRS and CDR2 is YFSETQ. Authors' data handling: Reference gene primer amplification gave estimated nucleated cell counts. The data were produced by immunoSEQ multiplex PCR, yet TCRdb's version contains in-frame clones alone and is incomplete. D and trimming were read from the DNA, whereas the V and J calls and clone size are those reported in that table. Here the sample spans about 130,000 clones, around 89% being singletons.

This receptor was obtained from a man aged 50 or older with active or convalescent COVID-19. The chain is built from TRBV5-1 and TRBJ2-3; 7 bases map to TRBD2. Sequenced sample: peripheral blood. CDR3 DNA: TGCGCCAGCAGCTTGGCCGGGAGGGATACGCAGTATTTT. Its translation: CASSLAGRDTQYF.